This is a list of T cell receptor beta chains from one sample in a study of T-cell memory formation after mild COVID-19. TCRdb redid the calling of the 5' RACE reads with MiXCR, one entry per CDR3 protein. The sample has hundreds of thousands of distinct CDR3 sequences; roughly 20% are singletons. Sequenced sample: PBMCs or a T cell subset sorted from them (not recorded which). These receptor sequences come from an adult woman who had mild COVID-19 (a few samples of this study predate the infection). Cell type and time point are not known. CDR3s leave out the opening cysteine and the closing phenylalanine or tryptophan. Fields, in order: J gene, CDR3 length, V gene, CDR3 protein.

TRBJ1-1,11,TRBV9,ASSTTPNTEAF
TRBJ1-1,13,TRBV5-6,ASSAPGRGNTEAF
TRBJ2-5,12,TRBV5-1,ASSQLASQETQY
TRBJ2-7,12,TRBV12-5,ASGLGGRLYEQY
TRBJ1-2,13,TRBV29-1,SVPDPGQGMHGYT
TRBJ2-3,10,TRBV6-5,ASSWDTYTQY
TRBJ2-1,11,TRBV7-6,ASSFLRATQQF
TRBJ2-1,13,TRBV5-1,ASFPEGSSYNEQF
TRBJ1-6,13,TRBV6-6,ASSYSAGKNSPLH
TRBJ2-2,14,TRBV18,ASSPREESNTGELF
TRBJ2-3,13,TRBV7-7,ASSLRQNPTDTQY
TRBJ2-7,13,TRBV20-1,SARGRGQVSYEQY
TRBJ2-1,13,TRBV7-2,ASRFDRGSYNEQF
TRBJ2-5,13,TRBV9,ASSDGGTIQETQY
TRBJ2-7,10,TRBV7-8,ASSKNRAEQY
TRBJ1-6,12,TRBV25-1,ASTPDRGYSPLH
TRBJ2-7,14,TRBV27,ASSPTASSGSYEQY
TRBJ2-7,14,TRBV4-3,ASSQDLGLAGYEQY
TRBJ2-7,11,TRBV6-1,ASSAPGSWEQY
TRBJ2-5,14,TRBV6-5,ASITWDPFQGETQY
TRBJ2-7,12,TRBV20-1,SARDSVWTYEQY